These 9 T cell receptor beta chains came from one sample sequenced in a study of Ad26.COV2.S vaccination and SARS-CoV-2 variants. Sequencing was performed with immunoSEQ multiplex PCR; in TCRdb, only in-frame clones are kept and a portion is missing. The table shows hundreds of thousands of clones, with 92% occurring only once. Sequences were derived from peripheral blood, sampled after recovery from COVID-19. The receptors here all came from a human donor who had recovered from COVID-19.

The chain has TRBV7-8 and TRBJ2-2; 9 bases line up with TRBD1. The CDR3 spans 14 residues. V lost 5 bases to trimming and J lost 5 bases; unmatched junction nucleotides: 3. The germline gives CDR1 SGHVS, CDR2 FQNEAQ. The chain's CDR3 is CASSATGGTGELFF. The CDR3 DNA sequence: TGTGCCAGCAGCGCGACAGGGGGGACCGGGGAGCTGTTTTTT.

The V gene is TRBV5-3, the J gene TRBJ1-4; TRBD1 matches at 12 bases. TRBV5-3 is given ORF status, its function remaining uncertain. This CDR3 is 16 amino acids long. V lost 0 bases and J lost 8; bases outside the gene matches: 5. The CDR3 loop reads CARSLVRDRGREKLFF. Written as DNA, the CDR3 is TGTGCCAGAAGCTTGGTGAGGGACAGGGGGCGCGAAAAACTGTTTTTT.

The rearrangement uses TRBV9 and TRBJ1-6; D is uncertain. The germline V gene encodes CDR1 SGDLS and CDR2 YYNGEE. V lost 4 bases to trimming and J lost 4 bases, with 18 bases between them. The CDR3 runs to 17 residues. CDR3 sequence: CASSPDPIQTYNSPLHF. CDR3 bases: TGTGCCAGCAGCCCCGACCCGATCCAGACATATAATTCACCCCTCCACTTT. Drawing the rest from reference TRBV9 and TRBJ1-6, the complete variable domain is DSGVTQTPKHLITATGQRVTLRCSPRSGDLSVYWYQQSLDQGLQFLIQYYNGEERAKGNILERFSAQQFPDLHSELNLSSLELGDSALYFCASSPDPIQTYNSPLHFGNGTRLTVT.

The chain links TRBV7-9 to TRBJ2-2; 10 bases line up with TRBD1. Unmatched junction bases numbered 4, after V lost 6 bases and J lost 0 bases. The germline V gene encodes CDR1 SEHNR and CDR2 FQNEAQ (reference sequence). This CDR3 spans 16 amino acids. The CDR3 DNA is TGTGCCAGCAGTTCGACAGGGGGCCCGAACACCGGGGAGCTGTTTTTT. This codes for CASSSTGGPNTGELFF.

The chain has TRBV6-5 and TRBJ1-1, with D unclear. The germline V gene has CDR1 MNHEY and CDR2 SVGAGI. V lost 5 bases and J lost 4, with 17 bases in between. This CDR3 spans 15 amino acids. The CDR3 coding sequence is TGTGCCAGCAGTCATCGGGAAGCCACGAGCACTGAAGCTTTCTTT. This gives the protein CASSHREATSTEAFF.

This clone was observed a single time. This sequence joins TRBV6-2 or TRBV6-3 and TRBJ2-3, with 8 bases lining up with TRBD2. In germline, CDR1 is MNHEY, CDR2 SVGEGT. This CDR3 spans 14 amino acids. Unmatched junction bases numbered 5, after V lost 6 bases and J lost 3 bases. CDR3 amino acids: CASSFGLATDTQYF. The CDR3 nucleotides are TGTGCCAGCAGCTTCGGACTAGCTACAGATACGCAGTATTTT.

V usage is TRBV3-1 (or the pseudogene TRBV3-2) and J usage is TRBJ2-3, with 11 bases lining up with TRBD2. From germline, CDR1 is LGHDT and CDR2 YNNKEL (reference sequence). The CDR3 loop spans 17 amino acids. J lost 4 bases, V lost 4 bases, and 10 bases had no gene match. The CDR3 region is CASSLLNSGGAPDTQYF. The CDR3 region has the DNA TGTGCCAGCAGCCTTCTGAATAGCGGGGGGGCCCCAGATACGCAGTATTTT.

This clone was recorded once. The chain is built from TRBV7-9 and TRBJ1-2; TRBD1 matches 7 bases. Germline-derived CDR1 and CDR2 are SEHNR and FQNEAQ (reference sequence). CDR3 length equals 16 residues. J lost 3 bases, V lost 5 bases, and 12 bases had no gene match. CDR3 residues: CASSKGTVAEDYGYTF. The CDR3 DNA follows: TGTGCCAGCAGCAAAGGGACAGTGGCAGAGGACTATGGCTACACCTTC.

The gene calls are TRBV27 and TRBJ1-6, with TRBD1 identical over 10 bases. The V segment lost 5 bases and the J segment 8 bases; nucleotides outside the gene matches: 3. In germline, CDR1 is MNHEY, CDR2 SMNVEV (reference sequence). The CDR3 runs 14 residues. The CDR3 nucleotides read TGTGCCAGCAGTCGGGACAGGGGTTATTCACCCCTCCACTTT. Amino acids: CASSRDRGYSPLHF.